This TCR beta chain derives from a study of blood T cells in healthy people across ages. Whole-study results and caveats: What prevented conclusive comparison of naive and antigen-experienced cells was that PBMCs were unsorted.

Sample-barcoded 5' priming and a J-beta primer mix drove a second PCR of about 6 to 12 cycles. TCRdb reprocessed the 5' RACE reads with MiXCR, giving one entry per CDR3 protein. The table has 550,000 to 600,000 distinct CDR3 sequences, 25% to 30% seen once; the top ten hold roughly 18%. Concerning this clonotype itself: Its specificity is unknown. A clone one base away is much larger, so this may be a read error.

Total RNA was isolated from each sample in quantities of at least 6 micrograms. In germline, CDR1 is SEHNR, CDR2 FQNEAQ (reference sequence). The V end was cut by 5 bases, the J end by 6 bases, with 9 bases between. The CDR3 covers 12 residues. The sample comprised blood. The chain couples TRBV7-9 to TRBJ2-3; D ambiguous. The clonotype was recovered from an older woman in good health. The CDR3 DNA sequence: TGTGCCAGCAGCCCCGACGGGGATACGCAGTATTTT. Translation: CASSPDGDTQYF.